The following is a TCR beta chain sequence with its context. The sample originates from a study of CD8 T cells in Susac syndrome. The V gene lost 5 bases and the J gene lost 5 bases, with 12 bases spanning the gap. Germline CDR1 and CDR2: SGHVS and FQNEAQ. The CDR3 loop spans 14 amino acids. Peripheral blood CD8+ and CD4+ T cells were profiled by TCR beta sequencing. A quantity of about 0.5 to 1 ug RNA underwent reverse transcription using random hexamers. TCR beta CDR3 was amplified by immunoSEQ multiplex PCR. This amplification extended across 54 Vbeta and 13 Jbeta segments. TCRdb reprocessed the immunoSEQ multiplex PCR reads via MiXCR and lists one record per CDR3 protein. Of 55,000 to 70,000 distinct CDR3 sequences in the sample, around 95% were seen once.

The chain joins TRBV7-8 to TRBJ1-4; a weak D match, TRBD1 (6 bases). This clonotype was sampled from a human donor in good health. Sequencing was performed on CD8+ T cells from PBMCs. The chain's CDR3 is CASSPRDTNEKLFF. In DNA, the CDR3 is TGTGCCAGCAGCCCCCGGGACACCAATGAAAAACTGTTTTTT.